This entry lists 23 T cell receptor beta chains sequenced from one sample in a study of cytomegalovirus exposure and HLA in healthy donors (dated by TCRdb to about 2017). Libraries were constructed by the immunoSEQ multiplex PCR assay. For the multiplex PCR, a mixture combining 60 forward primers for TCR Vbeta segments and 13 reverse primers for TCR Jbeta segments was used. In its TCRdb copy, this immuneACCESS table keeps in-frame sequences only and misses some clones. Where compared with another copy, unresolved V genes explain less than half of these, and the others have no known cause. The sample's own table lists 100,000 to 150,000 clones. 2.5% to 3% of the sample lies in the top ten. Sequenced sample: PBMCs. These receptors came from a man between 25 and 39 years old in good health and CMV-seronegative.

Regarding this clone: Likely a read error: the CDR3 ends without its conserved phenylalanine or tryptophan. No DNA is shown, since the ends of the CDR3 on it are uncertain; the CDR3 is the one TCRdb lists. This chain's CDR3 is CASSPDGTALFP. This chain links TRBV18 with TRBJ2-7; the tabulated D call, TRBD1, remains unverified against the DNA. From germline, CDR1 is KGHSH and CDR2 LQKENI. The CDR3 region is 12 residues in length, termini included.

The chain couples TRBV25-1 to TRBJ2-7; TRBD2 is a possible D gene (6 bases). Trimming stripped 3 bases from V and 4 bases from J, with 10 bases between. The CDR3 has 13 amino acids. Germline loops: CDR1 MGHDK, CDR2 SYGVNS. CDR3 nucleotides: TGTGCCAGCAGTGAGGGACTCTTATACGAGCAGTACTTC. Its protein is CASSEGLLYEQYF.

V gene TRBV29-1 combines with J gene TRBJ2-1; D perhaps matches TRBD2 (6 bases). V was cut by 3 bases and J by 9 bases, with 18 bases left in between. The CDR3 contains 14 residues. Germline-derived CDR1 and CDR2 are SQVTM and ANQGSEA. CDR3 in amino acids: CSVDREFRFGEQFF. CDR3 nucleotide sequence: TGCAGCGTTGATCGGGAGTTCAGGTTTGGTGAGCAGTTCTTC.

CDR3 nucleotide sequence: TGTGCCAGCAGCTTGGGGACGGACAGCCAAGAGACCCAGTACTTC. Translating gives CASSLGTDSQETQYF. V usage is TRBV5-4 and J usage is TRBJ2-5; D is perhaps TRBD1 (6 bases). CDR3 length equals 15 residues. Trimming cost V 0 bases and J 1 base, with 10 bases left between them. Germline V gives CDR1 SGHNT, CDR2 YYREEE (reference sequence).

The genes are TRBV6-4 and TRBJ2-7; 9 nucleotides agree with TRBD2. CDR1 is MRHNA, CDR2 SNTAGT, per germline. The J segment lost 6 bases and the V segment lost 2 bases, leaving 2 bases of the junction unmatched. The CDR3 length is 13 residues. The CDR3 sequence: CASSDGTSSEQYF. The DNA of the CDR3 is TGTGCCAGCAGTGACGGGACTAGCAGCGAGCAGTACTTC.

The chain is built from TRBV27 and TRBJ2-7; 10 bases agree with TRBD2. This CDR3 is built from 16 residues. CDR1 is MNHEY, CDR2 SMNVEV, per germline (reference sequence). The trim removed 1 base at V and 4 bases at J, leaving 7 bases unmatched. The CDR3 is CASSLLSSGRSYEQYF. The CDR3 nucleotides are TGTGCCAGCAGTTTATTATCTAGCGGGAGAAGTTACGAGCAGTACTTC.

The gene calls are TRBV15 and TRBJ2-1, with 7 bases that match TRBD2. V shed 1 base, J shed 3 bases, and the junction held 15 bases outside the gene matches. The CDR3 is 19 amino acids. Germline V gives CDR1 LNHNV, CDR2 YYDKDF (reference sequence). CDR3 loop: CATSRGRDDLAAYYNEQFF. The CDR3 DNA sequence: TGTGCCACCAGCAGAGGCAGGGACGATCTAGCGGCATACTACAATGAGCAGTTCTTC.

This chain connects TRBV27 to TRBJ2-7; 7 bases fit TRBD1. Germline V lookup: CDR1 MNHEY, CDR2 SMNVEV (reference sequence). The CDR3 spans 14 residues. With 1 base clipped from V and 2 bases from J, the junction kept 2 bases outside the gene matches. CDR3 in DNA: TGTGCCAGCAGTTTATACAGGGGAGCCTACGAGCAGTACTTC. Amino acid sequence: CASSLYRGAYEQYF.

The chain is built from TRBV15 and TRBJ2-3, with D hard to call. The ends were cut back, 0 bases at V and 0 bases at J, with 4 bases in the middle. The CDR3 runs 14 residues. Germline loops: CDR1 LNHNV, CDR2 YYDKDF (reference sequence). This CDR3 is CATSRETSTDTQYF. The CDR3 bases are TGTGCCACCAGCAGAGAAACTAGCACAGATACGCAGTATTTT. The whole variable domain, remainder taken from reference TRBV15 and TRBJ2-3, is DAMVIQNPRYQVTQFGKPVTLSCSQTLNHNVMYWYQQKSSQAPKLLFHYYDKDFNNEADTPDNFQSRRPNTSFCFLDIRSPGLGDTAMYLCATSRETSTDTQYFGPGTRLTVL.

V gene TRBV9 combines with J gene TRBJ2-3; 8 nucleotides align to TRBD2. Trimming at V came to 2 bases and at J to 2 bases, leaving 4 bases not matched to a gene. The CDR3 sequence is 15 residues long. The germline V gene has CDR1 SGDLS and CDR2 YYNGEE. Here the CDR3 reads CASSVAGGYTDTQYF. The CDR3 DNA reads TGTGCCAGCAGCGTGGCGGGGGGCTACACAGATACGCAGTATTTT.

V and J are TRBV11-2 and TRBJ2-5; 9 bases fit TRBD1. The CDR3 spans 15 residues. The V segment lost 8 bases and the J segment 5 bases; nucleotides outside the gene matches: 12. Germline V lookup: CDR1 SGHAT, CDR2 FQNNGV. CDR3 loop: CASRPVGTGSETQYF. The CDR3 DNA reads TGTGCCAGCCGACCGGTGGGGACAGGGAGCGAGACCCAGTACTTC. Variable domain in full (rest from reference TRBV11-2 and TRBJ2-5): EAGVAQSPRYKIIEKRQSVAFWCNPISGHATLYWYQQILGQGPKLLIQFQNNGVVDDSQLPKDRFSAERLKGVDSTLKIQPAKLEDSAVYLCASRPVGTGSETQYFGPGTRLLVL.

This chain joins TRBV7-9 and TRBJ1-4; TRBD1 might be the D (5 bases). This CDR3 is built from 15 residues. Trimming took 5 bases from V and 8 from J, leaving 18 bases between them. Germline loops: CDR1 SEHNR, CDR2 FQNEAQ (reference sequence). The CDR3 sequence is CASSLLSLRGEKLFF. CDR3 bases: TGTGCCAGCAGCCTACTCTCCCTACGGGGGGAAAAACTGTTTTTT.

The rearrangement uses TRBV7-9 and TRBJ1-2; D possibly corresponds to TRBD1 (6 bases). Germline V gene lookup returns CDR1 SEHNR and CDR2 FQNEAQ (reference sequence). The CDR3 totals 15 residues. Trimming pared 0 bases from V and 2 bases from J, leaving 10 bases between. The CDR3 DNA follows: TGTGCCAGCAGCTTAGCCGGACAGCCCAACTATGGCTACACCTTC. Translation gives CASSLAGQPNYGYTF.

The rearrangement links TRBV6-6 to TRBJ1-5; D is undetermined. Trimming pared 6 bases from V and 4 bases from J, leaving 13 bases between. The CDR3 is 14 residues long. Germline V CDR1 and CDR2: MNHNY, SVGAGI (reference sequence). The CDR3 loop is CASSPDLVNQPQHF. DNA for the CDR3: TGTGCCAGCAGCCCCGACTTGGTTAATCAGCCCCAGCATTTT.

The chain has TRBV10-3 and TRBJ1-1, with 8 bases that match TRBD1. The CDR3 runs to 13 residues. The V gene end was trimmed by 10 bases and the J gene end by 5 bases; junction bases not matched to a gene: 9. Looked up from germline, CDR1 is ENHRY and CDR2 is SYGVKD. Here the CDR3 reads CAKSQGAATEAFF. The CDR3 coding sequence is TGTGCCAAGTCCCAGGGGGCAGCAACTGAAGCTTTCTTT.

The genes are TRBV11-2 and TRBJ1-5; D uncertain. V was cut by 0 bases and J by 4 bases, with 4 bases left in between. The CDR3 sequence is 13 residues long. CDR1 and CDR2 from the germline V gene are SGHAT and FQNNGV. CDR3 nucleotide sequence: TGTGCCAGCAGCTTAGATCGGAATCAGCCCCAGCATTTT. Amino acids: CASSLDRNQPQHF.

The rearrangement links TRBV7-9 to TRBJ2-7; 7 bases are shared with TRBD2. This CDR3 region has 12 residues. The trim removed 1 base at V and 7 bases at J, leaving 1 base unmatched. Looked up from germline, CDR1 is SEHNR and CDR2 is FQNEAQ (reference sequence). CDR3 DNA: TGTGCCAGCAGCTTAGGGGGGGGAGAGCAGTACTTC. Protein product: CASSLGGGEQYF.

The V gene is TRBV19, the J gene TRBJ1-5; possibly TRBD1 for D (6 bases). Trimming left V 3 bases short and J 6 bases short, with 12 bases between. The CDR3 covers 14 residues. Germline CDR1 LNHDA, CDR2 SQIVND (reference sequence). The CDR3 DNA sequence: TGTGCCAGTAGTATTCGATTGGGGGCTCAGCCCCAGCATTTT. Translated: CASSIRLGAQPQHF.

The chain employs TRBV29-1 and TRBJ1-1; maybe TRBD1 (5 bases). The V gene lost 7 bases and the J gene lost 5 bases, with 8 bases spanning the gap. Germline assignment: CDR1 SQVTM and CDR2 ANQGSEA. The CDR3 has 10 amino acids. The CDR3 DNA is TGCAGCGCGGAGGGGACTGAAGCTTTCTTT. It is translated as CSAEGTEAFF.

The rearrangement joins TRBV27 to TRBJ2-7, with TRBD2 identical over 8 bases. Germline lookup yields CDR1 MNHEY and CDR2 SMNVEV (reference sequence). V trimming: 5 bases; J trimming: 3 bases; junction bases outside the gene matches: 12. The CDR3 covers 16 residues. The CDR3 region has the DNA TGTGCCAGCAGTCCCCGTGTGGTAGCGGGAATCTACGAGCAGTACTTC. Translation gives CASSPRVVAGIYEQYF.

The genes are TRBV19 and TRBJ1-3; 9 bases match TRBD1. Per the germline V gene, CDR1 is LNHDA and CDR2 is SQIVND (reference sequence). This CDR3 spans 17 amino acids. The V segment lost 4 bases and the J segment 3 bases; nucleotides outside the gene matches: 10. The CDR3 DNA follows: TGTGCCAGTAGTAATCCACCGGGACAGGGTGGTGGAAACACCATATATTTT. Protein: CASSNPPGQGGGNTIYF.

The CDR3 DNA is TGTGCCAGCACCCTTAGCAATCAGCCCCAGCATTTT. This gives the protein CASTLSNQPQHF. The chain has TRBV6-6 and TRBJ1-5; D gene uncertain. This CDR3 comprises 12 residues. The germline gives CDR1 MNHNY, CDR2 SVGAGI (reference sequence). V lost 7 bases to trimming and J lost 0 bases, with 4 bases between them.

J is TRBJ2-5 and V is TRBV11-3; D is unresolved. The V end was cut by 1 base, the J end by 0 bases, with 6 bases between. The CDR3 loop spans 14 amino acids. Per germline, CDR1 SGHNT and CDR2 YENEEA. The CDR3 DNA sequence: TGTGCCAGCAGCTTAGGGCCAGACCAAGAGACCCAGTACTTC. Translating it yields CASSLGPDQETQYF.